The 25 T cell receptor beta chains given below trace back to one sample, sequenced in a study of cytomegalovirus exposure and HLA in healthy donors. The PCR ran on 60 Vbeta and 13 Jbeta primers. Measured with immunoSEQ multiplex PCR; TCRdb has only the in-frame clones, and not every one. In the table there are approximately 110,000 clones, around 79% of which are singletons. The specimen was PBMCs. The receptors come from a woman between 40 and 50 years old in good health and CMV-seronegative.

The sample holds a few counts of this clone. The chain has TRBV30 and TRBJ1-5; D is ambiguous. CDR1 and CDR2 from the germline V gene are GTSNPN and SVGIG (reference sequence). The CDR3 is made up of 14 amino acids. V was pared by 2 bases and J by 2 bases, with 10 bases between. CDR3 residues: CAWSTARGNQPQHF. The CDR3 nucleotides are TGTGCCTGGAGTACGGCCCGGGGCAATCAGCCCCAGCATTTT.

The V gene is TRBV6-1, the J gene TRBJ1-4, with D hard to call. The germline CDR1 and CDR2 sequences are MNHNS and SASEGT. The CDR3 totals 12 residues. V shed 3 bases and J shed 6 bases, with 5 bases lying between them. This CDR3 is CASSDGDEKLFF. As DNA, the CDR3 is TGTGCCAGCAGTGACGGTGATGAAAAACTGTTTTTT.

This clone showed up just a few times. CDR3 amino acids: CASSENGSGSNQPQHF. The CDR3 DNA reads TGTGCCAGCAGTGAAAATGGGAGTGGTAGCAATCAGCCCCAGCATTTT. V and J are TRBV6-1 and TRBJ1-5, with D unclear. This CDR3 contains 16 residues. The V gene's germline CDR1 is MNHNS and CDR2 SASEGT. The V and J ends lost 2 bases and 0 bases respectively, with 11 bases between them.

This clone appeared a single time. The chain carries TRBV11-2 and TRBJ2-1; possible D gene TRBD1, 7 bases. Trimming took 7 bases from V and 10 from J, leaving 23 bases between them. From germline, CDR1 is SGHAT and CDR2 FQNNGV. CDR3 length: 15 amino acids. The CDR3 here is CASTRGLALEGEQFF. CDR3 nucleotides: TGTGCCAGCACGAGGGGGCTAGCGCTGGAAGGCGAGCAGTTCTTC. The full variable domain, with the rest looked up from reference TRBV11-2 and TRBJ2-1, is EAGVAQSPRYKIIEKRQSVAFWCNPISGHATLYWYQQILGQGPKLLIQFQNNGVVDDSQLPKDRFSAERLKGVDSTLKIQPAKLEDSAVYLCASTRGLALEGEQFFGPGTRLTVL.

The CDR3 spells CASSRQGYTEAFF. The DNA for the CDR3 is TGTGCCAGCAGCCGACAGGGCTACACTGAAGCTTTCTTT. This rearrangement joins TRBV27 to TRBJ1-1; 7 bases agree with TRBD1. The CDR3 has 13 amino acids. Germline loops: CDR1 MNHEY, CDR2 SMNVEV (reference sequence). V gave up 6 bases and J gave up 3 bases; unmatched junction bases: 4.

The chain employs TRBV20-1 and TRBJ2-5; D might be TRBD1 (5 bases). The V and J ends lost 6 bases and 5 bases respectively, with 10 bases between them. The CDR3 length is 11 residues. The germline gives CDR1 DFQATT, CDR2 SNEGSKA (reference sequence). This CDR3 reads CSADPGETQYF. In DNA, the CDR3 is TGCAGTGCCGACCCAGGGGAGACCCAGTACTTC.

This clone showed up just a few times. The genes are TRBV5-1 and TRBJ1-1; D call uncertain. Germline V gives CDR1 SGHRS, CDR2 YFSETQ. Between the trimmed V and J ends, which lost 2 bases and 5 bases, there was a span of 10 bases. The CDR3 is 13 amino acids. CDR3 sequence: CASSFGDVTEAFF. As DNA, the CDR3 is TGCGCCAGCAGCTTCGGGGATGTTACTGAAGCTTTCTTT.

The chain couples TRBV10-2 to TRBJ2-7; 13 nucleotides align to TRBD2. This CDR3 is built from 15 residues. Looked up from germline, CDR1 is WSHSY and CDR2 is SAAADI. V trimming: 2 bases; J trimming: 4 bases; junction bases outside the gene matches: 2. In DNA, the CDR3 is TGCGCCAGCAGTGAGGGACTAGCGGGAGCTTACGAGCAGTACTTC. It is translated as CASSEGLAGAYEQYF.

The V call is TRBV7-3, the J call TRBJ2-3, with D maybe TRBD2 (5 bases). The CDR3 spans 16 residues. Looked up from germline, CDR1 is SGHTA and CDR2 is FQGTGA. The ends were cut back, 5 bases at V and 0 bases at J, with 15 bases in the middle. CDR3 coding DNA: TGTGCCAGCAGCCCCAGCCGTTCGGGGAGCACAGATACGCAGTATTTT. Its protein is CASSPSRSGSTDTQYF.

The chain is built from TRBV10-3 and TRBJ2-3, with 9 positions matching TRBD1. Germline trimming cut 3 bases from V and 7 bases from J; bases unmatched to any gene: 5. The germline gives CDR1 ENHRY, CDR2 SYGVKD. The CDR3 loop spans 14 amino acids. The CDR3: CAISELGTGHTQYF. The DNA of the CDR3 is TGTGCCATCAGTGAACTAGGGACAGGGCATACGCAGTATTTT.

J is TRBJ2-7 and V is TRBV5-8, with TRBD2 matching over 7 bases. The germline V gene has CDR1 SGHTS and CDR2 YDEGEE. The CDR3 totals 15 residues. The V and J ends lost 4 bases and 3 bases, in that order; junction bases with no gene match: 10. CDR3 sequence (DNA): TGTGCCAGCAGCCACGAAGCGGGACTGGTCTACGAGCAGTACTTC. It encodes CASSHEAGLVYEQYF.

The rearrangement joins TRBV29-1 to TRBJ2-1, with TRBD2 matching 16 bases. Germline V gives CDR1 SQVTM, CDR2 ANQGSEA. This CDR3 contains 15 residues. V shed 2 bases, J shed 7 bases, and the junction held 2 bases outside the gene matches. CDR3 coding DNA: TGCAGCGTTGAACGGGGACTAGCGGGAGGGAATGAGCAGTTCTTC. Its translation is CSVERGLAGGNEQFF.

This chain links TRBV2 with TRBJ2-7, with TRBD2 as a possible D gene (5 bases). V lost 6 bases and J lost 2, with 8 bases in between. Per the germline V gene, CDR1 is SNHLY and CDR2 is FYNNEI. The CDR3 consists of 12 residues. This CDR3 is CASRPGTYEQYF. CDR3 bases: TGTGCCAGCAGGCCGGGAACCTACGAGCAGTACTTC.

This clone was observed a single time. The rearrangement links TRBV30 to TRBJ2-2; 7 nucleotides line up with TRBD2. The germline gives CDR1 GTSNPN, CDR2 SVGIG (reference sequence). The CDR3 contains 13 residues. Losses at the gene ends were 0 bases for V and 6 bases for J; bases not matched to a gene: 1. The CDR3: CAWSVRGAGELFF. CDR3 in DNA: TGTGCCTGGAGTGTACGGGGGGCCGGGGAGCTGTTTTTT.

This chain links TRBV11-2 with TRBJ2-3; D remains ambiguous. V dropped 5 bases and J dropped 3 bases, with 6 bases sitting between them. There are 12 residues in the CDR3. Per the germline V gene, CDR1 is SGHAT and CDR2 is FQNNGV. For the CDR3, the DNA is TGTGCCAGCAGCATCGTTACAGATACGCAGTATTTT. It yields the protein CASSIVTDTQYF.

V usage is TRBV10-1 and J usage is TRBJ1-3, with 8 positions matching TRBD1. This CDR3 region has 16 residues. Trimming removed 7 bases from V and 2 bases from J; junction bases left unmatched: 10. Germline values: CDR1 WNHNN, CDR2 SYGVQD (reference sequence). CDR3 nucleotide sequence: TGCGCCAGCATTCACAGGGGGACGGTAGCTGGAAACACCATATATTTT. This codes for CASIHRGTVAGNTIYF.

This clone has more than one count but fewer than ten. The chain is built from TRBV7-2 and TRBJ2-7, with 12 bases aligning to TRBD1. CDR1 and CDR2 (germline): SGHTA, FQGNSA. CDR3 length: 16 residues. V trimming: 1 base; J trimming: 6 bases; junction bases outside the gene matches: 7. CDR3 region: CASSLGGTGGVGEQYF. For the CDR3, the DNA is TGTGCCAGCAGCTTAGGTGGGACAGGGGGCGTCGGCGAGCAGTACTTC.

The V call is TRBV18, the J call TRBJ2-7; 11 nucleotides match TRBD2. V was clipped by 5 bases and J by 8 bases; unmatched bases: 11. Germline loops: CDR1 KGHSH, CDR2 LQKENI. The CDR3 is made up of 15 amino acids. Here the CDR3 DNA reads TGTGCCAGCTCAGAGAGACTAGCGGGGTTTTTCCAGCAGTACTTC. Amino acids: CASSERLAGFFQQYF. Full variable domain (outside the CDR3, taken from reference TRBV18 and TRBJ2-7): NAGVMQNPRHLVRRRGQEARLRCSPMKGHSHVYWYRQLPEEGLKFMVYLQKENIIDESGMPKERFSAEFPKEGPSILRIQQVVRGDSAAYFCASSERLAGFFQQYFGPGTRLTVT.

J is TRBJ1-1 and V is TRBV19; 7 bases agree with TRBD1. V trimming: 2 bases; J trimming: 4 bases; junction bases outside the gene matches: 7. CDR3 size: 15 residues. Looked up from germline, CDR1 is LNHDA and CDR2 is SQIVND (reference sequence). DNA for the CDR3: TGTGCCAGTAGTATAACAGGGGCCGGCGCCACTGAAGCTTTCTTT. As protein: CASSITGAGATEAFF.

J is TRBJ2-7 and V is TRBV7-2; D unclear. V lost 2 bases and J 0 bases, leaving 8 bases between the germline ends. The CDR3 length is 14 residues. CDR1 is SGHTA and CDR2 is FQGNSA in the germline V gene. CDR3 sequence: CASSLHTVSYEQYF. As DNA, the CDR3 is TGTGCCAGCAGCTTACATACTGTCTCCTACGAGCAGTACTTC.

This chain joins TRBV2 and TRBJ1-1; a weak D match, TRBD1 (5 bases). V was clipped by 10 bases and J by 3 bases, with 12 bases between them. Germline values: CDR1 SNHLY, CDR2 FYNNEI. The CDR3 extends over 12 amino acids. The CDR3 spells CANGAPDTEAFF. For the CDR3, the DNA is TGTGCCAATGGGGCCCCGGACACTGAAGCTTTCTTT.

The chain has TRBV2 and TRBJ1-5; 9 bases agree with TRBD1. Trimming cost V 7 bases and J 7 bases; bases outside gene matches: 8. Per germline, CDR1 SNHLY and CDR2 FYNNEI. CDR3 length equals 14 residues. CDR3: CASTADRGGQPQHF. The CDR3 DNA follows: TGTGCCAGCACTGCGGACAGGGGCGGGCAGCCCCAGCATTTT.

This chain links TRBV4-2 with TRBJ2-1; TRBD1 is a possible D gene (6 bases). Trimming removed 3 bases at V and 5 bases at J, with 14 bases between. CDR1 is LGHNA and CDR2 is YNFKEQ in the germline V gene. The CDR3 length is 15 residues. The CDR3 loop is CASSHYDRPNNEQFF. The CDR3 nucleotides read TGTGCCAGCAGCCATTACGACAGGCCCAACAATGAGCAGTTCTTC.

CDR3 nucleotide sequence: TGTGCCTGGAGTGTAGTACAGGGGGAGACCCAGTACTTC. This encodes CAWSVVQGETQYF. The chain couples TRBV30 to TRBJ2-5; 7 bases align to TRBD1. The CDR3 runs to 13 residues. V lost 0 bases, J lost 5 bases, and 3 bases stayed unmatched. The V gene's germline CDR1 is GTSNPN and CDR2 SVGIG (reference sequence).

The chain employs TRBV6-5 and TRBJ1-1; D call uncertain. Per the germline V gene, CDR1 is MNHEY and CDR2 is SVGAGI. CDR3 size: 13 residues. The germline V and J ends were trimmed by 6 bases and 4 bases, with 12 bases remaining between them. CDR3 nucleotide sequence: TGTGCCAGCAGGACACGCCCGACCACTGAAGCTTTCTTT. It translates to CASRTRPTTEAFF.